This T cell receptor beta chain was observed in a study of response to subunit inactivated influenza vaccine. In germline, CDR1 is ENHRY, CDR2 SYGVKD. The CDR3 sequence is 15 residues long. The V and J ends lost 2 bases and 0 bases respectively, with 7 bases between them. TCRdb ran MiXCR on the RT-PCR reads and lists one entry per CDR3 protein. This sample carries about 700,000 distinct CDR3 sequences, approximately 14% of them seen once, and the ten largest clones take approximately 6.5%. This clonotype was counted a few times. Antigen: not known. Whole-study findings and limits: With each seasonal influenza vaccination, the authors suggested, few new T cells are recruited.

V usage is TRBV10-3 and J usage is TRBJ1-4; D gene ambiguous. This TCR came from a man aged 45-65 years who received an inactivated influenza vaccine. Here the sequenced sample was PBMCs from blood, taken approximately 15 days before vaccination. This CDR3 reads CAISEGKATNEKLFF. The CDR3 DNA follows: TGTGCCATCAGTGAGGGGAAGGCAACTAATGAAAAACTGTTTTTT.